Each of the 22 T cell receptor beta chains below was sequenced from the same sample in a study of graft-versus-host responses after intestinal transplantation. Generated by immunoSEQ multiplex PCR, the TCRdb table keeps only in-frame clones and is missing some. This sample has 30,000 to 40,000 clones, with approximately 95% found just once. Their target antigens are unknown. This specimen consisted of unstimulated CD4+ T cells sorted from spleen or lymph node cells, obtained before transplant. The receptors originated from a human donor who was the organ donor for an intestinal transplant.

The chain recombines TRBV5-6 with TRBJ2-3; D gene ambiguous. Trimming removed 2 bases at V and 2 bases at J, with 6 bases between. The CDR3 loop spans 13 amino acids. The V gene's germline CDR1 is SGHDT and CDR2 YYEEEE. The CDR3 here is CASSLMDTDTQYF. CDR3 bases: TGTGCCAGCAGCTTAATGGACACAGATACGCAGTATTTT.

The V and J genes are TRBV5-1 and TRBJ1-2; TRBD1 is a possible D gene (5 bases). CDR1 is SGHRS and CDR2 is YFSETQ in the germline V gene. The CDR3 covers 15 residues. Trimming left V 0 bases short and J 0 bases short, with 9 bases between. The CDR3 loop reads CASSLAGLSNYGYTF. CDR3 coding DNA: TGCGCCAGCAGCTTGGCGGGGCTTTCTAACTATGGCTACACCTTC.

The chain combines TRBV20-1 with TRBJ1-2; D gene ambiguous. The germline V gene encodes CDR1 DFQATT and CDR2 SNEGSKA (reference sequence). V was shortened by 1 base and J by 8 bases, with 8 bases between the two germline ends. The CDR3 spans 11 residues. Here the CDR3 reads CSARASGGYTF. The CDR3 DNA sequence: TGCAGTGCTAGAGCATCGGGGGGCTACACCTTC.

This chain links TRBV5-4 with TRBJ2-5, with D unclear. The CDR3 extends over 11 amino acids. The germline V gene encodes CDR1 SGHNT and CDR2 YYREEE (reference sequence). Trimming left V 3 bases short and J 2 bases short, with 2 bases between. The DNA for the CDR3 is TGTGCCAGCAGCTCGCAAGAGACCCAGTACTTC. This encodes CASSSQETQYF.

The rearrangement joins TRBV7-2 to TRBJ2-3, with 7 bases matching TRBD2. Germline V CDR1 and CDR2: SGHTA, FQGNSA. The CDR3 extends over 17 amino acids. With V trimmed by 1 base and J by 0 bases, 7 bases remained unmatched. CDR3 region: CASSLGPGGASTDTQYF. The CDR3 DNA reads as TGTGCCAGCAGCTTAGGGCCGGGGGGAGCTAGCACAGATACGCAGTATTTT.

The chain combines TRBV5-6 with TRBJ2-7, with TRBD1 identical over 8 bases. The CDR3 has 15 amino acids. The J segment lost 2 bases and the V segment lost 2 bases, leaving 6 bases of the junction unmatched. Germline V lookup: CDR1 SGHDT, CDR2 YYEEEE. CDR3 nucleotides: TGTGCCAGCAGCTTTAGGACAGGGAAACCCTACGAGCAGTACTTC. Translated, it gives CASSFRTGKPYEQYF. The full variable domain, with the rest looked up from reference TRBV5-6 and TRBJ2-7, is DAGVTQSPTHLIKTRGQQVTLRCSPKSGHDTVSWYQQALGQGPQFIFQYYEEEERQRGNFPDRFSGHQFPNYSSELNVNALLLGDSALYLCASSFRTGKPYEQYFGPGTRLTVT.

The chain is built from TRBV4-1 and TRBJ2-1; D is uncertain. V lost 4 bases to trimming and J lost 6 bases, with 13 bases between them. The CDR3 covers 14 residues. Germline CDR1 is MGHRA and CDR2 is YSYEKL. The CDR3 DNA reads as TGCGCCAGCAGCCCCTTGTCCCGCCTCAATGAGCAGTTCTTC. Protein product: CASSPLSRLNEQFF.

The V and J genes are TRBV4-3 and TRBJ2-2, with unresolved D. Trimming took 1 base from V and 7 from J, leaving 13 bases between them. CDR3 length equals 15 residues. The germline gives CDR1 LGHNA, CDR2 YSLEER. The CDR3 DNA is TGCGCCAGCAGCCAAGTGGACGTTATGGGCGGGGAGCTGTTTTTT. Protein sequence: CASSQVDVMGGELFF.

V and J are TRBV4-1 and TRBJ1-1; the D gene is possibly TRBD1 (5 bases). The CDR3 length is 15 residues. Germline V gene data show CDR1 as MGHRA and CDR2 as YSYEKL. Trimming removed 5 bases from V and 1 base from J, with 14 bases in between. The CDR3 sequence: CASSSGTLGNTEAFF. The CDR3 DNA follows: TGCGCCAGCAGCTCAGGGACCCTTGGGAACACTGAAGCTTTCTTT.

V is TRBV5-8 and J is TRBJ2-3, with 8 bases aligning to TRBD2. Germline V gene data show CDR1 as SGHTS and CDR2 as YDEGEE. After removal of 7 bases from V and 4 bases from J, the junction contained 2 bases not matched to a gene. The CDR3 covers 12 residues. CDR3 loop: CASRTSPDTQYF. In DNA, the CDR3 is TGTGCCAGCCGGACTAGCCCAGATACGCAGTATTTT.

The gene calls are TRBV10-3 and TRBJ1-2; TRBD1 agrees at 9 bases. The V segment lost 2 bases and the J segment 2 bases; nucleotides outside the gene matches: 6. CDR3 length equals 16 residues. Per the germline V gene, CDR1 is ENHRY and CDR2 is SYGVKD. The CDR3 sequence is CAISEAGTGKNYGYTF. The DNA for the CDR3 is TGTGCCATCAGTGAGGCAGGGACAGGGAAAAACTATGGCTACACCTTC.

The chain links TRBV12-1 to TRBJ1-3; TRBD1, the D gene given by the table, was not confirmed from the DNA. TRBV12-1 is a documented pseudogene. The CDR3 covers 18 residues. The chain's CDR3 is CASSSTPQGGHSGNTIYF. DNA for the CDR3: TGTGCCAGCAGCTCCACCCCCCAGGGCGGACACTCTGGAAACACCATATATTTT.

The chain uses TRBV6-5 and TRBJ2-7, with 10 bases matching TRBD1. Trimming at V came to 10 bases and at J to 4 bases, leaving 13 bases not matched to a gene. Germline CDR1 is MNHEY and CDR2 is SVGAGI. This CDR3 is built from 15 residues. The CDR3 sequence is CATRKPGQGIYEQYF. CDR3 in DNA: TGTGCCACCCGGAAGCCGGGACAGGGGATATACGAGCAGTACTTC.

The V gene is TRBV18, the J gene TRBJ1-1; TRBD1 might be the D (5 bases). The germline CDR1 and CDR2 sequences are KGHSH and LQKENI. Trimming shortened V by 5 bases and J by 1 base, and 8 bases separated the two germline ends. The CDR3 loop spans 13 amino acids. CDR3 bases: TGTGCCAGCTCAGCCACAGGGAACACTGAAGCTTTCTTT. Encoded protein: CASSATGNTEAFF. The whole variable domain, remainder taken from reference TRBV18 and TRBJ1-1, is NAGVMQNPRHLVRRRGQEARLRCSPMKGHSHVYWYRQLPEEGLKFMVYLQKENIIDESGMPKERFSAEFPKEGPSILRIQQVVRGDSAAYFCASSATGNTEAFFGQGTRLTVV.

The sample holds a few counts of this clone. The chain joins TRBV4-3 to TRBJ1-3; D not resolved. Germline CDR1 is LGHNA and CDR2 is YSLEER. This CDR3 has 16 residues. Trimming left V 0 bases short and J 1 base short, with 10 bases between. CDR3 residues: CASSQDTGLSGNTIYF. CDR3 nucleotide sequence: TGCGCCAGCAGCCAAGATACGGGCTTATCTGGAAACACCATATATTTT.

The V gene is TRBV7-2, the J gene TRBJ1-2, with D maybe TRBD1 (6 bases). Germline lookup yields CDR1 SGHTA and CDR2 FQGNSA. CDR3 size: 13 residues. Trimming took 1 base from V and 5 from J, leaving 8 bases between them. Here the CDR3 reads CASSLEQGYGYTF. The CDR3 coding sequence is TGTGCCAGCAGCTTAGAGCAGGGGTATGGCTACACCTTC.

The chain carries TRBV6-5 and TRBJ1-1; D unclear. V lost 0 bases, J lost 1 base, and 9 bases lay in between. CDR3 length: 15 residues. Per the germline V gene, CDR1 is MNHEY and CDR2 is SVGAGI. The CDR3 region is CASSYSTRRNTEAFF. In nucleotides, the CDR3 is TGTGCCAGCAGTTACTCGACCCGGAGGAACACTGAAGCTTTCTTT.

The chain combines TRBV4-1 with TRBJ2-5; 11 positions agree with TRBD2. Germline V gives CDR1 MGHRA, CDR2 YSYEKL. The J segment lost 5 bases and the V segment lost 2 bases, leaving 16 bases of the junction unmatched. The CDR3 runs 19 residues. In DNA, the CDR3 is TGCGCCAGCAGCCAAAACCCGGTAGCGGGGGGGCCTCTATGGGAGACCCAGTACTTC. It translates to CASSQNPVAGGPLWETQYF.

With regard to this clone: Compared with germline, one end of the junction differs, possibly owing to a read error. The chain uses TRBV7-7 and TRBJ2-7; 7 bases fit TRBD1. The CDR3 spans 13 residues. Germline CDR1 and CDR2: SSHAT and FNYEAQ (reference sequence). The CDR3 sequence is CASSLAGQDEQYF. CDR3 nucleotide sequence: TGTGCTAGCAGCTTAGCAGGACAGGACGAGCAGTACTTC.

The CDR3 DNA sequence: TGTGCGGCCAGGACTAGCGGGGACCAAGAGACCCAGTACTTC. Translated, it gives CAARTSGDQETQYF. This chain uses TRBV7-9 with TRBJ2-5, with 12 bases fitting TRBD2. This CDR3 has 14 residues. Germline V gives CDR1 SEHNR, CDR2 FQNEAQ (reference sequence).

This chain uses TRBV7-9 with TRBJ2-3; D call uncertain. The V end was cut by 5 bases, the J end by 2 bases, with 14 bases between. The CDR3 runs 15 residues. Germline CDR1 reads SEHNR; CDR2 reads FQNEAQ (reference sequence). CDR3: CASSPKVADTDTQYF. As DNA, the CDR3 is TGTGCCAGCAGCCCAAAAGTGGCGGACACAGATACGCAGTATTTT.

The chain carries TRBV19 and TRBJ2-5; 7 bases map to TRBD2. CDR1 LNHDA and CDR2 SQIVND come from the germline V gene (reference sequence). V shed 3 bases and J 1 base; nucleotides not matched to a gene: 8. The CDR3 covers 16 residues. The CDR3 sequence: CASSMRKAGLQETQYF. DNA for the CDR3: TGTGCCAGTAGTATGCGGAAAGCGGGGCTCCAAGAGACCCAGTACTTC.